This record covers a single T cell receptor beta chain. Its antigen remains undetermined. The input lacks base qualities; no much larger clone sits a single base away. The germline V gene supplies CDR1 MGHDK and CDR2 SYGVNS. Measured from the cysteine to the phenylalanine, the CDR3 is 14 residues long. Just the 42-base CDR3 DNA is kept, in frame starting at base 1. Trimming costs V 3 bases and J 8 bases, and their ends lie 16 bases apart. The record originates from a study of brain metastases from non-small cell lung cancer (dated by TCRdb to between 2018 and 2021). For context, the study as a whole: The study profiled the immune microenvironment of paired resected primary tumors and brain metastases taken from patients with non-small-cell lung cancer. The research as a whole found: TCR repertoires were found to be largely shared between paired brain metastases and primary tumors, although sparse T-cell densities were observed in the brain metastases. Lower T-cell infiltration was exhibited by brain metastases compared with primary tumors (P < 0.001). Compared with the matched primary tumors, 60% to 70% of brain metastases appeared to show expanded T-cell clones.

Preparation of the library involved the immunoSEQ multiplex PCR assay. Sequencing of the T-cell receptor beta chain repertoire was carried out together with a 770-gene immune expression panel. TCRdb mirrors the immuneACCESS table, restricted to in-frame sequences. Some clones are absent from its copies; in checked studies, under half trace to an unresolved V gene, and the reason for the others is unknown. For this sample the table gives approximately 4,700 clones, of which about 80% were detected only once. The biggest ten clones account for 7.5% to 9.5% of the sample. The cohort comprised 35 to 50 patients with surgically resected non-small-cell lung cancer who had both primary tumor and brain metastasis specimens. The tumor specimens used were formalin-fixed, paraffin-embedded tissues taken from archives.

The receptor comes from a donor at least 40 years old with non-small cell lung cancer. The specimen sequenced was primary lung tumor tissue. The cell subset or site label of this sample denotes: primary lung tumor paired with brain metastasis. This receptor chain uses TRBV25-1 and TRBJ1-1; the D region possibly corresponds to TRBD1 (5 bases align). The CDR3 sequence is CASSDLVDSSEAFF. The nucleotides are TGTGCCAGCAGTGACCTAGTCGACAGTTCCGAAGCTTTCTTT. With the portions outside the CDR3 filled from the reference TRBV25-1 and TRBJ1-1 genes, the complete variable region becomes EADIYQTPRYLVIGTGKKITLECSQTMGHDKMYWYQQDPGMELHLIHYSYGVNSTEKGDLSSESTVSRIRTEHFPLTLESARPSHTSQYLCASSDLVDSSEAFFGQGTRLTVV.